This T cell receptor beta chain was sequenced in a study of CD8 T cells in Susac syndrome. Reverse transcription of roughly 0.5 to 1 ug RNA was carried out with random hexamers. The TCR beta CDR3 was amplified by immunoSEQ multiplex PCR across 54 Vbeta, 13 Jbeta. TCRdb processed the immunoSEQ multiplex PCR reads anew with MiXCR; each CDR3 protein has one entry. The repertoire holds 210,000 or so distinct CDR3 sequences, with about 90% as singletons. The germline V and J ends were trimmed by 6 bases and 0 bases, with 18 bases remaining between them. This CDR3 contains 15 residues. Looked up from germline, CDR1 is DFQATT and CDR2 is SNEGSKA (reference sequence). The multiple sclerosis controls consisted of treatment-naive patients with relapsing-remitting disease, either stable or active. Negative magnetic isolation gave CD8+ and CD4+ cells; FACS enriched CD8+ TEMRA.

This chain connects TRBV20-1 to TRBJ2-7; the D gene is possibly TRBD2 (5 bases). The sequence was collected from a human donor with multiple sclerosis. Material for sequencing was CD8+ T cells from PBMCs. CDR3 residues: CSAPRLAGNSYEQYF. CDR3 bases: TGCAGTGCCCCCCGGCTAGCCGGAAACTCCTACGAGCAGTACTTC.